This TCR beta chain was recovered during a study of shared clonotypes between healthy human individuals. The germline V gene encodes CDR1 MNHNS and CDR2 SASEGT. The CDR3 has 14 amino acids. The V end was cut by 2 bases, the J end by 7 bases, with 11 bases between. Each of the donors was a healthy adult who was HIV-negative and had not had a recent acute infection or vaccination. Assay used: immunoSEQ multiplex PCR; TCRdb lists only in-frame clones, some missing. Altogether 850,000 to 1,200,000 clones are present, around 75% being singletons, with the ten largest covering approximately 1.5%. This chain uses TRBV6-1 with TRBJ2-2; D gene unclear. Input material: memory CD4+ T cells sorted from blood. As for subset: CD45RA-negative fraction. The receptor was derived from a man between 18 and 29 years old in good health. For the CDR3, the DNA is TGTGCCAGCAGTGAATTCTCGCTGGTCGGGGAGCTGTTTTTT. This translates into CASSEFSLVGELFF.